Listed here are 18 T cell receptor beta chains from one sample, sequenced in a study of cytomegalovirus exposure and HLA in healthy donors. The PCR employed 60 Vbeta primers together with 13 Jbeta primers. This table comes from immunoSEQ multiplex PCR, and its TCRdb copy is limited to in-frame clones, with some not included. The table records approximately 82,000 clones, around 10% of them present only once. Sequencing was done on a sample of PBMCs. All receptors come from a man in his sixties in good health and CMV-seropositive.

The chain recombines TRBV7-8 with TRBJ1-3, with a tentative D call TRBD1 (6 bases). Trimming took off 5 bases at V and 0 bases at J, with 14 bases between the two ends. The CDR3 is 16 residues long. The germline CDR1 and CDR2 sequences are SGHVS and FQNEAQ. The CDR3 nucleotides are TGTGCCAGCAGCCTTAGGACAGCAAGCTCTGGAAACACCATATATTTT. Its translation: CASSLRTASSGNTIYF.

In its sample, this clone was seen a few times. The genes are TRBV9 and TRBJ2-5; 10 positions agree with TRBD1. The ends lost 1 base at V and 5 bases at J; junction bases unmatched: 5. The CDR3 spans 15 residues. Germline V gene sequence: CDR1 SGDLS, CDR2 YYNGEE. In DNA, the CDR3 is TGTGCCAGCAGCGTACGACAGGGGGCCGCCGAGACCCAGTACTTC. It yields the protein CASSVRQGAAETQYF.

J is TRBJ1-1 and V is TRBV6-1; 7 bases are a match to TRBD1. This CDR3 comprises 15 residues. Per germline, CDR1 MNHNS and CDR2 SASEGT. Unmatched junction bases numbered 6, after V lost 5 bases and J lost 0 bases. The CDR3 spells CASSFRTGLNTEAFF. CDR3 nucleotides: TGTGCCAGCAGTTTCCGGACAGGATTGAACACTGAAGCTTTCTTT.

There are a few counts of this clone. The J gene is TRBJ2-3, the V gene TRBV7-3, with 7 positions matching TRBD1. J lost 1 base, V lost 4 bases, and 5 bases had no gene match. Germline-derived CDR1 and CDR2 are SGHTA and FQGTGA. CDR3 length: 15 amino acids. In DNA form, the CDR3 reads TGTGCCAGCAGCTCTCAGACAGGGCGCACAGATACGCAGTATTTT. Its translation: CASSSQTGRTDTQYF.

The chain is built from TRBV7-9 and TRBJ2-5; 9 nucleotides line up with TRBD2. The germline gives CDR1 SEHNR, CDR2 FQNEAQ (reference sequence). The CDR3 length is 17 residues. J lost 2 bases, V lost 1 base, and 8 bases had no gene match. CDR3 region: CASSLGAGGPSQETQYF. The CDR3 region has the DNA TGTGCCAGCAGCTTAGGGGCGGGAGGGCCCTCGCAAGAGACCCAGTACTTC.

The table lists this clone with a few counts. This chain connects TRBV27 to TRBJ1-1, with D unresolved. This CDR3 is built from 13 residues. Trimming took off 6 bases at V and 11 bases at J, with 19 bases between the two ends. Per germline, CDR1 MNHEY and CDR2 SMNVEV (reference sequence). The CDR3 loop reads CASSLPAGIGAFF. In DNA, the CDR3 is TGTGCCAGCAGCCTTCCCGCGGGGATTGGGGCTTTCTTT.

The chain is built from TRBV11-1 and TRBJ2-7; 8 nucleotides match TRBD1. This CDR3 has 15 residues. CDR1 is SGHAT, CDR2 FQDESV, per germline (reference sequence). V dropped 5 bases and J dropped 2; count of bases not matched to a gene: 8. DNA for the CDR3: TGTGCCAGCAGCAACCGGGACAGGCCGCCCTACGAGCAGTACGTC. This translates into CASSNRDRPPYEQYV.

The CDR3 DNA reads TGTGCCAGCAGCTTGGTGGTTAGCGGGAGCCACGAGCAGTACTTC. Its protein product is CASSLVVSGSHEQYF. The rearrangement joins TRBV5-4 to TRBJ2-7; 9 positions match TRBD2. The CDR3 is 15 residues long. Per germline, CDR1 SGHNT and CDR2 YYREEE (reference sequence). V shed 0 bases, J shed 5 bases, and the junction held 6 bases outside the gene matches.

This clone has more than one count but fewer than ten. V is TRBV5-5 and J is TRBJ2-5, with a weak D call TRBD2 (6 bases). CDR1 and CDR2 from the germline V gene are SGHKS and YYEKEE (reference sequence). Trimming removed 0 bases from V and 4 bases from J, with 13 bases in between. This CDR3 comprises 15 residues. Written as DNA, the CDR3 is TGTGCCAGCAGCTTGGCCAGCCTGGAGGGAGAGACCCAGTACTTC. Amino acids: CASSLASLEGETQYF.

This clone has only a few counts. V and J are TRBV25-1 and TRBJ1-6, with D hard to call. CDR1 and CDR2 from the germline V gene are MGHDK and SYGVNS. V lost 5 bases and J lost 14, with 10 bases in between. This CDR3 has 11 amino acids. CDR3 sequence reads: CASSQGVTLHF. CDR3 coding DNA: TGTGCCAGCAGTCAAGGAGTGACCCTCCACTTT.

The chain combines TRBV11-3 with TRBJ2-7; TRBD2 matches 8 bases. Germline-derived CDR1 and CDR2 are SGHNT and YENEEA. The CDR3 contains 12 residues. V lost 4 bases and J lost 7; bases outside the gene matches: 3. The CDR3 reads CASSSPGGEQYF. DNA of the CDR3: TGTGCCAGCAGCTCGCCGGGAGGGGAGCAGTACTTC.

This clone showed up just once. This chain joins TRBV28 and TRBJ2-7; TRBD1 matches 8 bases. Trimming at V came to 6 bases and at J to 1 base, leaving 8 bases not matched to a gene. The germline V gene encodes CDR1 MDHEN and CDR2 SYDVKM. The CDR3 covers 15 residues. CDR3 DNA sequence: TGTGCCAGCAGCGAGGACAGGGCTTTATCCTACGAGCAGTACGTC. Amino acid sequence: CASSEDRALSYEQYV.

Only a few counts were recorded for this clone. V usage is TRBV7-2 and J usage is TRBJ2-7; 7 nucleotides align to TRBD1. The junction had 11 bases not matched to a gene; V was cut back by 5 bases and J by 10 bases. From germline, CDR1 is SGHTA and CDR2 FQGNSA. CDR3 length equals 13 residues. The CDR3 spells CASSPTGTERQYF. The CDR3 DNA reads as TGTGCCAGCAGCCCTACCGGGACAGAGAGACAGTACTTC.

The table lists this clone with a few counts. The gene calls are TRBV9 and TRBJ2-1; TRBD1 agrees at 7 bases. The germline V gene encodes CDR1 SGDLS and CDR2 YYNGEE. There are 15 residues in the CDR3. V lost 0 bases and J lost 4; bases outside the gene matches: 4. The CDR3 spells CASSVEGQLYNEQFF. The CDR3 nucleotides are TGTGCCAGCAGCGTAGAGGGACAGCTATACAATGAGCAGTTCTTC. The whole variable domain, filled in from reference TRBV9 and TRBJ2-1, reads DSGVTQTPKHLITATGQRVTLRCSPRSGDLSVYWYQQSLDQGLQFLIQYYNGEERAKGNILERFSAQQFPDLHSELNLSSLELGDSALYFCASSVEGQLYNEQFFGPGTRLTVL.

Details on this clone: A read error likely explains this, since a far larger clone differs by one base. CDR3 amino acids: CASTGKGPPDTQYF. DNA of the CDR3: TGTGCCAGCACCGGGAAAGGCCCCCCAGATACGCAGTATTTT. This chain uses TRBV6-5 with TRBJ2-3, with a weak D call TRBD2 (5 bases). The V end was cut by 7 bases, the J end by 4 bases, with 15 bases between. The CDR3 is 14 residues long. Germline assignment: CDR1 MNHEY and CDR2 SVGAGI.

This clone was seen repeatedly, ten times or more. The rearrangement uses TRBV29-1 and TRBJ2-1; D might be TRBD1 (5 bases). Germline assignment: CDR1 SQVTM and CDR2 ANQGSEA. V was cut by 7 bases and J by 4 bases, with 5 bases left in between. The CDR3 covers 10 residues. The CDR3 DNA sequence: TGCAGCGCAGGGTACAATGAGCAGTTCTTC. Translated, it gives CSAGYNEQFF.

The chain has TRBV14 and TRBJ2-1; tentatively, D is TRBD2 (6 bases). Germline CDR1 and CDR2: SGHDN and FVKESK. CDR3 length equals 17 residues. With 1 base removed from V and 10 bases from J, the gap between germline ends came to 23 bases. Written as DNA, the CDR3 is TGTGCCAGCAGCCAAGGGTTCGGCCGGGGGTCCCTCCGGGAGCAGTTCTTC. Protein sequence: CASSQGFGRGSLREQFF.

This rearrangement joins TRBV6-1 to TRBJ1-1; no firm D call. Trimming cost V 11 bases and J 3 bases, with 16 bases left between them. Germline CDR1 and CDR2: MNHNS and SASEGT. The CDR3 spans 13 residues. CDR3 region: CAAMVGLHTEAFF. In DNA, the CDR3 is TGTGCCGCGATGGTGGGCTTGCACACTGAAGCTTTCTTT.